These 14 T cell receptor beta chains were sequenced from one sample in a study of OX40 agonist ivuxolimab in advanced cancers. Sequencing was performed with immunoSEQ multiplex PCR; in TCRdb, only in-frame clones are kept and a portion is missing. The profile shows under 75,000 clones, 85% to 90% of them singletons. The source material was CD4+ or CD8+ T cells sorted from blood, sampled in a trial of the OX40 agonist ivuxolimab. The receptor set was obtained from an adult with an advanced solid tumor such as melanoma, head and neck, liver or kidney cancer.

CDR3 sequence (DNA): TGCGCCAGCAGCTCCCCCGGCGGGGCCCTCACAGATACGCAGTATTTT. It is translated as CASSSPGGALTDTQYF. The chain joins TRBV5-1 to TRBJ2-3; TRBD2 is a possible D gene (6 bases). Germline values: CDR1 SGHRS, CDR2 YFSETQ. The length of the CDR3 is 16 residues. Trimming removed 3 bases from V and 2 bases from J, with 16 bases in between.

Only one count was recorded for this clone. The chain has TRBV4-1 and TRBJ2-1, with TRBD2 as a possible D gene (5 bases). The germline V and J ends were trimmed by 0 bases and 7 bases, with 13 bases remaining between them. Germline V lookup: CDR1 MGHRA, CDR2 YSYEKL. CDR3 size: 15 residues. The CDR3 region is CASSQEGRPTNEQFF. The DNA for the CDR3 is TGCGCCAGCAGCCAAGAGGGGAGACCCACAAATGAGCAGTTCTTC.

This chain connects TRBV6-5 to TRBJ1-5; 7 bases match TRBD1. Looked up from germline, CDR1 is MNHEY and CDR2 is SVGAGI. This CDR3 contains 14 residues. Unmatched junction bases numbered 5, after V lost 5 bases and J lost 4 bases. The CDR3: CASSRDRVNQPQHF. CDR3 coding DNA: TGTGCCAGCAGTCGAGACAGGGTAAATCAGCCCCAGCATTTT.

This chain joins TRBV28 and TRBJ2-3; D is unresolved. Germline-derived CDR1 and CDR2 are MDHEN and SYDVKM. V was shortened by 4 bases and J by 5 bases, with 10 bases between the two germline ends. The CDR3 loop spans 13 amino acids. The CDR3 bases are TGTGCCAGCAGTTCGGCATTAGGAGATACGCAGTATTTT. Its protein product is CASSSALGDTQYF.

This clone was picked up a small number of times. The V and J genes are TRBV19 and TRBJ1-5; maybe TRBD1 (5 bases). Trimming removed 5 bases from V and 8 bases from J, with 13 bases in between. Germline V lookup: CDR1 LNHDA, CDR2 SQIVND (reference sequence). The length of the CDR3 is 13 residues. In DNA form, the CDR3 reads TGTGCCAGTAGTGGGGCCCCACGGAAGCCCCAGCATTTT. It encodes CASSGAPRKPQHF. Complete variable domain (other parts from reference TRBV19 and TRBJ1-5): DGGITQSPKYLFRKEGQNVTLSCEQNLNHDAMYWYRQDPGQGLRLIYYSQIVNDFQKGDIAEGYSVSREKKESFPLTVTSAQKNPTAFYLCASSGAPRKPQHFGDGTRLSIL.

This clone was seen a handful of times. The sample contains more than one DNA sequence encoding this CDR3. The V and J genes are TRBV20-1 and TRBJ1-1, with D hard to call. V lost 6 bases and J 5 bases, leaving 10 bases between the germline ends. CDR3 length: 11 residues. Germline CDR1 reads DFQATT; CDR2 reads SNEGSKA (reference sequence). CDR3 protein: CSAGRWTEAFF. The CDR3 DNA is TGCAGTGCGGGGAGGTGGACTGAAGCTTTCTTT.

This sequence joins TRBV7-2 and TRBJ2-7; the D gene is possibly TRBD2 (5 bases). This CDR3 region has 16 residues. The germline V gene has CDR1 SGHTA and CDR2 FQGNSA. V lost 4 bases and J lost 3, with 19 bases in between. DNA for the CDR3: TGTGCCAGCAGCTCCCCCACCCGACTACGTGACTACGAGCAGTACTTC. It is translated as CASSSPTRLRDYEQYF.

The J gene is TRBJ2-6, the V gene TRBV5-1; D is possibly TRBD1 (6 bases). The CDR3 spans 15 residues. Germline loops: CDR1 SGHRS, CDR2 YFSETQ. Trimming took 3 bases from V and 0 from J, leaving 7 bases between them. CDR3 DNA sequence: TGCGCCAGCAGCTGGGACACCTCTGGGGCCAACGTCCTGACTTTC. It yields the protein CASSWDTSGANVLTF.

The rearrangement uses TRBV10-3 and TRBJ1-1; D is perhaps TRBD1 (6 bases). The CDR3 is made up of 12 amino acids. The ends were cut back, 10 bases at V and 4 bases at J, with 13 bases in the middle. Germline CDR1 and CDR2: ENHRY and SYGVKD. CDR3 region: CATAGGGTEAFF. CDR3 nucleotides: TGTGCCACAGCCGGAGGGGGCACTGAAGCTTTCTTT.

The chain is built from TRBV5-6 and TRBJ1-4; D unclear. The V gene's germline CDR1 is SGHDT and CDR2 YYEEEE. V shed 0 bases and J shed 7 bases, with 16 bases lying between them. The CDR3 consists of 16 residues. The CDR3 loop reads CASSLGQHLGGEKLFF. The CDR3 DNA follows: TGTGCCAGCAGCTTGGGGCAGCATTTAGGAGGTGAAAAACTGTTTTTT.

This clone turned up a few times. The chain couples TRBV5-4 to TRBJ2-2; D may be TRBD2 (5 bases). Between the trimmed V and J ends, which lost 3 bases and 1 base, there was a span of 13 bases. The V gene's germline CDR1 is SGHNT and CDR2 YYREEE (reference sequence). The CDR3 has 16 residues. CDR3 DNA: TGTGCCAGCAGCTCGGGGTCGGGAAGGAACACCGGGGAGCTGTTTTTT. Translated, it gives CASSSGSGRNTGELFF.

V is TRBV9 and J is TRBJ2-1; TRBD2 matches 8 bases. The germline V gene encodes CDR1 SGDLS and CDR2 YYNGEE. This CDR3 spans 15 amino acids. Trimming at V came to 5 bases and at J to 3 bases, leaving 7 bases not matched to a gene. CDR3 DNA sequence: TGTGCCAGCAGTCCCCTGGCGGGGGGCTACAATGAGCAGTTCTTC. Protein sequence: CASSPLAGGYNEQFF. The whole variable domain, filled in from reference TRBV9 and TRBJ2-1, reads DSGVTQTPKHLITATGQRVTLRCSPRSGDLSVYWYQQSLDQGLQFLIQYYNGEERAKGNILERFSAQQFPDLHSELNLSSLELGDSALYFCASSPLAGGYNEQFFGPGTRLTVL.

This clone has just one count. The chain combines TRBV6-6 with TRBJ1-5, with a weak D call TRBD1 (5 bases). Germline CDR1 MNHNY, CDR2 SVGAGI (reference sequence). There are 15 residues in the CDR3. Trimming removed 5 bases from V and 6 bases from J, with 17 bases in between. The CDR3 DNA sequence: TGTGCCAGCAGTGCGTCAGGGAATTCGGGTCAGCCCCAGCATTTT. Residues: CASSASGNSGQPQHF.

The CDR3 is CASRQQGDNQPQHF. DNA of the CDR3: TGTGCCAGCAGACAACAGGGAGACAATCAGCCCCAGCATTTT. The chain recombines TRBV2 with TRBJ1-5; weak D call: TRBD1 (6 bases). Trimming pared 6 bases from V and 3 bases from J, leaving 12 bases between. CDR1 and CDR2 from the germline V gene are SNHLY and FYNNEI. CDR3 length: 14 residues.